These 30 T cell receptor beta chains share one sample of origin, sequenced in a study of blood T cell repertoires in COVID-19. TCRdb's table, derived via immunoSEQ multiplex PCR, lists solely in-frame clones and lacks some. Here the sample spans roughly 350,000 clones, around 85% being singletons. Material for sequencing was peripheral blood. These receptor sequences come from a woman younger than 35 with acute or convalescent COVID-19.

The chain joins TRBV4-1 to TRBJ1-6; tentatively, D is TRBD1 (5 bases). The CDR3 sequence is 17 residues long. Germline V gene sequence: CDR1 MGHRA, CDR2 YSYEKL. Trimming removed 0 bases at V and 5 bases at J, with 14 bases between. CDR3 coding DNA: TGCGCCAGCAGCCAAGATAGGCAGGACACGGATAATTCACCCCTCCACTTT. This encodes CASSQDRQDTDNSPLHF.

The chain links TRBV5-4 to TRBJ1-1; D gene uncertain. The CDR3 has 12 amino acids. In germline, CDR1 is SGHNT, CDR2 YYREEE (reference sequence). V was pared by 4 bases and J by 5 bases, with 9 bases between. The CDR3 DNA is TGTGCCAGCAGCATCCGAGAAACTGAAGCTTTCTTT. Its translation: CASSIRETEAFF.

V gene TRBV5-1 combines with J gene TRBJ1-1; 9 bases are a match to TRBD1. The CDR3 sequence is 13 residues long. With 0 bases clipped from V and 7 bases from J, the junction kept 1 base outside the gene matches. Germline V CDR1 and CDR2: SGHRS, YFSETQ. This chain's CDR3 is CASSLGQGDEAFF. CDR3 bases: TGCGCCAGCAGCTTGGGACAGGGGGATGAAGCTTTCTTT.

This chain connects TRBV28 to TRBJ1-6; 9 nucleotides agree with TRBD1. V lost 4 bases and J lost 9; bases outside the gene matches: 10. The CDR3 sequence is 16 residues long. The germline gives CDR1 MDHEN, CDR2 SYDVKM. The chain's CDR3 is CASSSPRGQGSSPLHF. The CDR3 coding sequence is TGTGCCAGCAGTTCACCAAGGGGACAGGGAAGTTCACCCCTCCACTTT.

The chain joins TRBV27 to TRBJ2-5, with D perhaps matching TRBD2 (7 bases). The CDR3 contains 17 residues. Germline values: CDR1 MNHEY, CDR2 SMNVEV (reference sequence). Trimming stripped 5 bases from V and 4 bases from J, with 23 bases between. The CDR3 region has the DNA TGTGCCAGCAGTCCCTCGGGGGGCGGCGGGAGCCTAGAGACCCAGTACTTC. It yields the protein CASSPSGGGGSLETQYF.

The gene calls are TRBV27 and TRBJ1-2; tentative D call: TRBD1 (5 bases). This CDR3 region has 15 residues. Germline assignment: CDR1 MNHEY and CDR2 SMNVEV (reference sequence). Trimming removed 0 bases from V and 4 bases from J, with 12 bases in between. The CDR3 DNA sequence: TGTGCCAGCAGTTTATCCCAGGGTAGGGTCTATGGCTACACCTTC. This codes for CASSLSQGRVYGYTF.

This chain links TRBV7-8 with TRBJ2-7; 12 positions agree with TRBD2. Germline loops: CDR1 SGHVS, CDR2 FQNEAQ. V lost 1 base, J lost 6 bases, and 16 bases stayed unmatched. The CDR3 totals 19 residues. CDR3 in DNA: TGTGCCAGCAGCTTAGAGGCCGGACAACTAGCGGGAGGTGCGGTCGAGCAGTACTTC. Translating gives CASSLEAGQLAGGAVEQYF.

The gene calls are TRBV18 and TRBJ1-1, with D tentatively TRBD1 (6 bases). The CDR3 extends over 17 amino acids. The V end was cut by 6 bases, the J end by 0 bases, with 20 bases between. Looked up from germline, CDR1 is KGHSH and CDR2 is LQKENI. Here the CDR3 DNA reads TGTGCCAGCTCCCGAGGACAGCCACAATCTTTGAACACTGAAGCTTTCTTT. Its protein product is CASSRGQPQSLNTEAFF.

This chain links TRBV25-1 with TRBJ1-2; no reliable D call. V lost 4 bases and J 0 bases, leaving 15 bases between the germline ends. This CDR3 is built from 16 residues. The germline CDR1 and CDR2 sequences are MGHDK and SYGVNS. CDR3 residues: CASSGPIGGSNYGYTF. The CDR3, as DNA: TGTGCCAGCAGTGGACCTATAGGAGGATCTAACTATGGCTACACCTTC.

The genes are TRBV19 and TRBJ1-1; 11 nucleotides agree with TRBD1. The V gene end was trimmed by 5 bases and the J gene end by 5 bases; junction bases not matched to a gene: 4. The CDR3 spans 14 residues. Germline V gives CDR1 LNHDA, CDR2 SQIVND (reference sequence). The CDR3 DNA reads TGTGCCAGTAGTTTCGGACAGGGGGCGACTGAAGCTTTCTTT. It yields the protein CASSFGQGATEAFF.

CDR3 amino acids: CASSILHEQFF. The CDR3 DNA reads as TGTGCCAGTAGTATCCTTCATGAGCAGTTCTTC. The V and J genes are TRBV19 and TRBJ2-1, with D uncertain. Trimming shortened V by 3 bases and J by 8 bases, and 5 bases separated the two germline ends. The germline CDR1 and CDR2 sequences are LNHDA and SQIVND (reference sequence). The CDR3 sequence is 11 residues long.

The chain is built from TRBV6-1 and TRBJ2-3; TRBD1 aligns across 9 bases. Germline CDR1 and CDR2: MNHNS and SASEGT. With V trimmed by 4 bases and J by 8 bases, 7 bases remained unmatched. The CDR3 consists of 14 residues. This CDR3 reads CASSVGQGRGTQYF. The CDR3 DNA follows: TGTGCCAGCAGTGTAGGACAGGGGCGGGGTACGCAGTATTTT.

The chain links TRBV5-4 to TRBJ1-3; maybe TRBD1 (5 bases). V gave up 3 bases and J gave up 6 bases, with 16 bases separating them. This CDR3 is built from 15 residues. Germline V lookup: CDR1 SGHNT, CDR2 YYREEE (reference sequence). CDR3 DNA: TGTGCCAGCAGCTCCCCTCAAGACAGCCCAAACACCATATATTTT. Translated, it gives CASSSPQDSPNTIYF.

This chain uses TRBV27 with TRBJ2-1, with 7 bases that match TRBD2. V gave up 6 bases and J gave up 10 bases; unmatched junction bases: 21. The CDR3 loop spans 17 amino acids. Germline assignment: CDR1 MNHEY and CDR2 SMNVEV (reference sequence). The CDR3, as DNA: TGTGCCAGCAGCCCTGATGGAATTCTAGCGGCTTACTGGGAGCAGTTCTTC. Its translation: CASSPDGILAAYWEQFF.

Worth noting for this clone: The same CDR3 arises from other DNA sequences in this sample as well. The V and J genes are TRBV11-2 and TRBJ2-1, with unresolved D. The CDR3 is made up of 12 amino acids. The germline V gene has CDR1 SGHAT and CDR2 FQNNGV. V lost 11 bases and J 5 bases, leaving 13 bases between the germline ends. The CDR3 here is CALSDTNNEQFF. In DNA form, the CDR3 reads TGTGCCCTGTCAGACACCAACAATGAGCAGTTCTTC. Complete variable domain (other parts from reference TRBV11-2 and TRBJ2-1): EAGVAQSPRYKIIEKRQSVAFWCNPISGHATLYWYQQILGQGPKLLIQFQNNGVVDDSQLPKDRFSAERLKGVDSTLKIQPAKLEDSAVYLCALSDTNNEQFFGPGTRLTVL.

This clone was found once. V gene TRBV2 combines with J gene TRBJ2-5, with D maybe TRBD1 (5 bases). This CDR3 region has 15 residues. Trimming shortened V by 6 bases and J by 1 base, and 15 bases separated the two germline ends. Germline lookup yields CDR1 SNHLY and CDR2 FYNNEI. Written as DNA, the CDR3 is TGTGCCAGCAGAGACAAGGACATTCCCCAAGAGACCCAGTACTTC. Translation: CASRDKDIPQETQYF.

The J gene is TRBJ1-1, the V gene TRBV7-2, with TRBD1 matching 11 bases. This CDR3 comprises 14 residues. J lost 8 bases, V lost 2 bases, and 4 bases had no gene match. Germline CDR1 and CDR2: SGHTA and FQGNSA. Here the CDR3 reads CASSLTGQGAEAFF. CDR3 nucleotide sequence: TGTGCCAGCAGCTTAACCGGACAGGGGGCAGAAGCTTTCTTT. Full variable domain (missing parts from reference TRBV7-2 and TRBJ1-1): GAGVSQSPSNKVTEKGKDVELRCDPISGHTALYWYRQSLGQGLEFLIYFQGNSAPDKSGLPSDRFSAERTGGSVSTLTIQRTQQEDSAVYLCASSLTGQGAEAFFGQGTRLTVV.

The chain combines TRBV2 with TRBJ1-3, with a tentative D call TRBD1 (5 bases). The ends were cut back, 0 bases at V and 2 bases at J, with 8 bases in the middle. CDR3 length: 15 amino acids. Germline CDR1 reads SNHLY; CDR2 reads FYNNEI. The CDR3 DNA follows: TGTGCCAGCAGTGAAGCCAGGGAGGCTGGAAACACCATATATTTT. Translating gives CASSEAREAGNTIYF.

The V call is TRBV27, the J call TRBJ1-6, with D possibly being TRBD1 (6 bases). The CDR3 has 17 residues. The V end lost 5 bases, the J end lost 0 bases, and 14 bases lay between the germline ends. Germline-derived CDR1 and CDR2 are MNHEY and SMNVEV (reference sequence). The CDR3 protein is CASSQTTGRSYNSPLHF. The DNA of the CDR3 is TGTGCCAGCAGTCAAACGACAGGCCGCTCCTATAATTCACCCCTCCACTTT.

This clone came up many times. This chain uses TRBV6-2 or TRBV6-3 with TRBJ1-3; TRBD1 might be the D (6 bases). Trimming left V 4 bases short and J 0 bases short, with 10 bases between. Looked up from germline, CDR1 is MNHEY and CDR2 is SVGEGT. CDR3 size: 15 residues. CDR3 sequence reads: CASSWGGHSGNTIYF. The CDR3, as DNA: TGTGCCAGCAGTTGGGGGGGCCACTCTGGAAACACCATATATTTT.

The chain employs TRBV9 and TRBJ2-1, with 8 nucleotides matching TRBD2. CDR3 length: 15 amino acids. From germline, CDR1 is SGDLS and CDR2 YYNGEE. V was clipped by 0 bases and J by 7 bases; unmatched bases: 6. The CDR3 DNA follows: TGTGCCAGCAGCGTAGTTAGCGGGGCCTTAAATGAGCAGTTCTTC. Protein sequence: CASSVVSGALNEQFF.

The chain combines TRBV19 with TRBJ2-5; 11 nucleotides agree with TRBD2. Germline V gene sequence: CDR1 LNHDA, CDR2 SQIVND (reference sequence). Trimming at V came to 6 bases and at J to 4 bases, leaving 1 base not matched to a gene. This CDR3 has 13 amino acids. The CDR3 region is CASSGTSGETQYF. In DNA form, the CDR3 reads TGTGCCAGTAGCGGGACTAGCGGAGAGACCCAGTACTTC.

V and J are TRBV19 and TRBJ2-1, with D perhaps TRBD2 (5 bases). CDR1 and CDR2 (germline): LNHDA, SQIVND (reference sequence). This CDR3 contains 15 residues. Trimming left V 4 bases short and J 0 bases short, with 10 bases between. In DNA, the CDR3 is TGTGCCAGTAGTAGCGACTATAGCTCCTACAATGAGCAGTTCTTC. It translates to CASSSDYSSYNEQFF.

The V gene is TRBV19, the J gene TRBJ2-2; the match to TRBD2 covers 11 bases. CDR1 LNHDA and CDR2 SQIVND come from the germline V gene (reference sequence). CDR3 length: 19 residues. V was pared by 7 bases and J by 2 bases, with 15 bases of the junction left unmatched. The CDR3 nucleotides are TGTGCCAGTACCCTGGGACTAGCGGACATAAGAGGAAACACCGGGGAGCTGTTTTTT. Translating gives CASTLGLADIRGNTGELFF.

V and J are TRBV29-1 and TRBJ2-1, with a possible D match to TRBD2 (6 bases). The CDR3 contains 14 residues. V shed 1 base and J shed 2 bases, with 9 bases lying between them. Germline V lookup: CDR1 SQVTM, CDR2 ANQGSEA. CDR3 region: CSVEAGTPYNEQFF. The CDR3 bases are TGCAGCGTTGAAGCCGGGACTCCCTACAATGAGCAGTTCTTC.

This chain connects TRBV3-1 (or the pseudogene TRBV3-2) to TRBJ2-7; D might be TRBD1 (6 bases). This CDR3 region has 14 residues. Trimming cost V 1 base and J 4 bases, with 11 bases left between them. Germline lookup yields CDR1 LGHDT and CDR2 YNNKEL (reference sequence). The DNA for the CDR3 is TGTGCCAGCAGCCAAGCTGGGACACTATACGAGCAGTACTTC. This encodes CASSQAGTLYEQYF.

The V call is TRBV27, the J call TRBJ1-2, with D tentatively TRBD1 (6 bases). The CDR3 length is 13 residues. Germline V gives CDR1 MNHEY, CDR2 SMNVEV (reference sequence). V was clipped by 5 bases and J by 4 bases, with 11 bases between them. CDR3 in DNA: TGTGCCAGCAGTACCACAGGGTTCTATGGCTACACCTTC. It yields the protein CASSTTGFYGYTF.

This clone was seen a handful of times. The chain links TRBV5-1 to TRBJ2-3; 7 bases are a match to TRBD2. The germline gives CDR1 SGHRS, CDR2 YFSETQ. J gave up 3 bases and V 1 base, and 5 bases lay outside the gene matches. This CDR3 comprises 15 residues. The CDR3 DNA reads TGCGCCAGCAGCTTGCATGCGGGGGTGACAGATACGCAGTATTTT. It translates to CASSLHAGVTDTQYF.

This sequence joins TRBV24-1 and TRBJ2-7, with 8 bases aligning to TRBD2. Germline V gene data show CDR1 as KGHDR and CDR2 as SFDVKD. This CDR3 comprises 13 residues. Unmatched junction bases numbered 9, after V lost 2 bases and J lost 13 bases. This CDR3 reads CATSDSPRGGIYF. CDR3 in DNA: TGTGCCACCAGTGATTCCCCCCGGGGGGGAATTTACTTC.

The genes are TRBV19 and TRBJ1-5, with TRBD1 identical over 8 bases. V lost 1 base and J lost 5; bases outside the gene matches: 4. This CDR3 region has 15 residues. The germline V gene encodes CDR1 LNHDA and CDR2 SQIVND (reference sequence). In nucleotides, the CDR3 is TGTGCCAGTAGTATAGCAGACAGGGGTTATCAGCCCCAGCATTTT. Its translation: CASSIADRGYQPQHF.